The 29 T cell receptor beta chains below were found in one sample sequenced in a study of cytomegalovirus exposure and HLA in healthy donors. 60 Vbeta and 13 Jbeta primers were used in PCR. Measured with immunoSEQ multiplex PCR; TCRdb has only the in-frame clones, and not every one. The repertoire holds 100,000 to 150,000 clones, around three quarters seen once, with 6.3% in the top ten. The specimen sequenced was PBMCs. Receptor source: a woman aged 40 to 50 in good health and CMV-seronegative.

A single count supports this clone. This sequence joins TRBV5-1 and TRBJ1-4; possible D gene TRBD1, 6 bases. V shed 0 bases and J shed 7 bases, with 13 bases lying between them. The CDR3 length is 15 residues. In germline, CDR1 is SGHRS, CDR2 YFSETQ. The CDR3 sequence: CASSLDRPTGEKLFF. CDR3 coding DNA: TGCGCCAGCAGCTTGGATCGTCCGACAGGTGAAAAACTGTTTTTT.

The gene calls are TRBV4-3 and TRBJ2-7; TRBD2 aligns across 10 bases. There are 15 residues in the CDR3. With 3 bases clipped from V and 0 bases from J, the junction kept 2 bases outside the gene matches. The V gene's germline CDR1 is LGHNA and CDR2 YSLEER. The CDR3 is CASSQRTSGSYEQYF. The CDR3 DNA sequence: TGCGCCAGCAGCCAGCGGACTAGCGGCTCCTACGAGCAGTACTTC.

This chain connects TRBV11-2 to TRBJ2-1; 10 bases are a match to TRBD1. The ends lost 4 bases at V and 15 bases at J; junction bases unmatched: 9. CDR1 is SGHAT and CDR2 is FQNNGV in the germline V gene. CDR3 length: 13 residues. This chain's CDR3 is CASSSWDRGVRFF. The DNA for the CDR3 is TGTGCCAGCAGCTCCTGGGACAGGGGAGTGCGGTTCTTC.

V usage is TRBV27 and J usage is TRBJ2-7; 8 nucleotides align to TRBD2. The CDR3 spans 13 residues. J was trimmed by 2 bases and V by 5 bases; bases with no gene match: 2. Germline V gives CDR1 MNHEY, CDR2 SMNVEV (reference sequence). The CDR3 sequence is CASSPAGAYEQYF. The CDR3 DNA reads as TGTGCCAGCAGTCCAGCGGGAGCCTACGAGCAGTACTTC.

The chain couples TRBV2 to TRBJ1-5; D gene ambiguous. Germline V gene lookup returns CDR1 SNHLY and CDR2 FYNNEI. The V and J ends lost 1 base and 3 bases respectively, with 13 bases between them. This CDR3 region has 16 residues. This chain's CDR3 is CASSEGPGSHNQPQHF. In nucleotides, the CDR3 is TGTGCCAGCAGTGAAGGTCCAGGCAGCCACAATCAGCCCCAGCATTTT.

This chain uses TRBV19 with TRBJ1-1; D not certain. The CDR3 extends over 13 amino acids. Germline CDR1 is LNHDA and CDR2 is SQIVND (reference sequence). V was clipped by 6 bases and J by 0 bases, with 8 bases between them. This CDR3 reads CASSLQLNTEAFF. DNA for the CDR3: TGTGCCAGTAGCCTACAGCTGAACACTGAAGCTTTCTTT.

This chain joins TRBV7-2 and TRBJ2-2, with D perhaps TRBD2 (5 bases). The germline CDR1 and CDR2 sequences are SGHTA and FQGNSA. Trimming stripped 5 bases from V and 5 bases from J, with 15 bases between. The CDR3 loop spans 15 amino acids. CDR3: CASSPQRTGTGELFF. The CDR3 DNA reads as TGTGCCAGCAGCCCCCAACGGACTGGGACCGGGGAGCTGTTTTTT.

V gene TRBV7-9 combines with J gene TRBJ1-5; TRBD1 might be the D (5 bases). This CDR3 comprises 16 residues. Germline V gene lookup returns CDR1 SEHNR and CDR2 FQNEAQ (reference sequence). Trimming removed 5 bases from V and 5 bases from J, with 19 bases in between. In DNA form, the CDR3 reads TGTGCCAGCAGCCGGCATGGGGGGTTAGAGGATCAGCCCCAGCATTTT. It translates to CASSRHGGLEDQPQHF. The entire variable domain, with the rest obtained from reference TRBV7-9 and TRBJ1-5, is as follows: DTGVSQNPRHKITKRGQNVTFRCDPISEHNRLYWYRQTLGQGPEFLTYFQNEAQLEKSRLLSDRFSAERPKGSFSTLEIQRTEQGDSAMYLCASSRHGGLEDQPQHFGDGTRLSIL.

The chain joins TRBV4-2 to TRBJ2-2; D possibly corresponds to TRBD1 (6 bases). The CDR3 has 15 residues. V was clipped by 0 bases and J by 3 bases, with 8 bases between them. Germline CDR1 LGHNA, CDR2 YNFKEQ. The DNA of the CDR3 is TGTGCCAGCAGCCAAGAAGGGGGTTACACCGGGGAGCTGTTTTTT. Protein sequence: CASSQEGGYTGELFF.

As DNA, the CDR3 is TGTGCCAGCAGCTTAGGTGGGACAAGCTCCTACGAGCAGTACTTC. It specifies CASSLGGTSSYEQYF. The chain recombines TRBV7-2 with TRBJ2-5; perhaps TRBD1 as D (6 bases). The DNA end is a closer match to TRBJ2-7, so the J assignment may be wrong. This CDR3 comprises 15 residues. Germline V gene sequence: CDR1 SGHTA, CDR2 FQGNSA.

CDR3 loop: CASSLRPTSSANSYEQYF. CDR3 nucleotide sequence: TGTGCCAGCAGCTTGCGCCCCACCTCAAGCGCTAACTCCTACGAGCAGTACTTC. The chain joins TRBV11-2 to TRBJ2-7, with no clear D. The CDR3 covers 18 residues. Germline assignment: CDR1 SGHAT and CDR2 FQNNGV. V lost 3 bases and J 0 bases, leaving 21 bases between the germline ends.

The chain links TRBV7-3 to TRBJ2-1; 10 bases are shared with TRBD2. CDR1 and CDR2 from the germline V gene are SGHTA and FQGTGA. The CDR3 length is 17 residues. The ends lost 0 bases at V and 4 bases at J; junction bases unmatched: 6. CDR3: CASSLTAGGPDYNEQFF. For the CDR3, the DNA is TGTGCCAGCAGCTTAACAGCGGGAGGGCCGGATTACAATGAGCAGTTCTTC.

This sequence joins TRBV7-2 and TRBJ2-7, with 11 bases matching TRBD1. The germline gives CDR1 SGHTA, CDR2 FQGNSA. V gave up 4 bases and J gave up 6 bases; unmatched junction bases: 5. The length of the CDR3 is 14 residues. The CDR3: CASSSGQGVGEQYF. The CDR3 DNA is TGTGCCAGCAGCTCGGGACAGGGGGTAGGCGAGCAGTACTTC.

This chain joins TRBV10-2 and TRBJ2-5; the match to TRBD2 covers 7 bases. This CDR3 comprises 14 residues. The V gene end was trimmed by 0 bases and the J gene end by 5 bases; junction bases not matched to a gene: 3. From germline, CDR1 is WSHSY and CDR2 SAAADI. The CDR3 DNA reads TGCGCCAGCAGTGAGTCGGGAGGGAGGGAGACCCAGTACTTC. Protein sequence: CASSESGGRETQYF.

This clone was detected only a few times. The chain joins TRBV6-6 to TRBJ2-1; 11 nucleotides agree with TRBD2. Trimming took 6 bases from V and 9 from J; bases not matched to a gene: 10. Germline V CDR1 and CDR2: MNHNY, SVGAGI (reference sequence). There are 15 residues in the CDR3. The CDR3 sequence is CASSSTSGSGSEQFF. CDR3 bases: TGTGCCAGCAGCTCCACTAGCGGGAGTGGAAGTGAGCAGTTCTTC.

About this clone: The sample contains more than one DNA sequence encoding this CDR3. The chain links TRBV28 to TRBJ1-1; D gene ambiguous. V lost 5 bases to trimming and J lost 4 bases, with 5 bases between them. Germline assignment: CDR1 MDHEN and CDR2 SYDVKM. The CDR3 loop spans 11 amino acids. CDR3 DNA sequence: TGTGCCAGCAGTCGGGGCACTGAAGCTTTCTTT. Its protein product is CASSRGTEAFF.

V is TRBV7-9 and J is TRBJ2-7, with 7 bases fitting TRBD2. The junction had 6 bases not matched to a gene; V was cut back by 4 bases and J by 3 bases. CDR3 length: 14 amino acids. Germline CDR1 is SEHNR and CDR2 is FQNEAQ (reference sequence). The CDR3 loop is CASSSGTTRYEQYF. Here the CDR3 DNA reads TGTGCCAGCAGCTCCGGGACTACTCGCTACGAGCAGTACTTC.

The CDR3 loop reads CASRYLAGETQYF. DNA of the CDR3: TGTGCCAGCAGGTACCTAGCGGGAGAGACCCAGTACTTC. The chain links TRBV28 to TRBJ2-5; 8 nucleotides agree with TRBD2. This CDR3 is built from 13 residues. CDR1 MDHEN and CDR2 SYDVKM come from the germline V gene. The V gene end was trimmed by 6 bases and the J gene end by 4 bases; junction bases not matched to a gene: 4.

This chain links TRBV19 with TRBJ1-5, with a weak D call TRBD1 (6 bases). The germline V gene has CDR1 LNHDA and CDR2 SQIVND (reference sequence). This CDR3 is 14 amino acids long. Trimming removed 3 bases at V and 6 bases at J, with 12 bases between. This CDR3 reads CASSISGGLQPQHF. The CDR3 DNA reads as TGTGCCAGTAGTATTTCGGGGGGCCTTCAGCCCCAGCATTTT.

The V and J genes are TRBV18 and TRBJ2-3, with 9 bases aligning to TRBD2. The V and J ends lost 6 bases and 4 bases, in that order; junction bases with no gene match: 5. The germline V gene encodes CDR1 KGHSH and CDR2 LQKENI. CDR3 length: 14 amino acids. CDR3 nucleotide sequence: TGTGCCAGCTCCCTGACTAGCGGTTCAGATACGCAGTATTTT. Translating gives CASSLTSGSDTQYF. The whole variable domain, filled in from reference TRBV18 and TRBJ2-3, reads NAGVMQNPRHLVRRRGQEARLRCSPMKGHSHVYWYRQLPEEGLKFMVYLQKENIIDESGMPKERFSAEFPKEGPSILRIQQVVRGDSAAYFCASSLTSGSDTQYFGPGTRLTVL.

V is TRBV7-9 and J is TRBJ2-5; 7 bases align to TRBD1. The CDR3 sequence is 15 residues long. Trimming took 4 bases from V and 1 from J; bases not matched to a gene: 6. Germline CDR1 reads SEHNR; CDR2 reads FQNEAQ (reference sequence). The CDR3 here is CASSYQTGIQETQYF. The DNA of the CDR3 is TGTGCCAGCAGCTATCAGACAGGGATCCAAGAGACCCAGTACTTC.

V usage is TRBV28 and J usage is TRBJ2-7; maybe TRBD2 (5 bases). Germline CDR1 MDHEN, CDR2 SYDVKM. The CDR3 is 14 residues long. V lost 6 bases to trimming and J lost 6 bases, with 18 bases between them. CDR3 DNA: TGTGCCAGCAGGACCCCCGGGGAACGCCGCGAGCAGTACTTC. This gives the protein CASRTPGERREQYF. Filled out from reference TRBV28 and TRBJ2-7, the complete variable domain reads DVKVTQSSRYLVKRTGEKVFLECVQDMDHENMFWYRQDPGLGLRLIYFSYDVKMKEKGDIPEGYSVSREKKERFSLILESASTNQTSMYLCASRTPGERREQYFGPGTRLTVT.

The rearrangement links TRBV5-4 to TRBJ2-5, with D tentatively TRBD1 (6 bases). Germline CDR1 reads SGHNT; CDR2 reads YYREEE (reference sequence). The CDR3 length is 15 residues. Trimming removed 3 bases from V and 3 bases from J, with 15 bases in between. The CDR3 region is CASSSRNRVEETQYF. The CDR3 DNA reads TGTGCCAGCAGCTCCCGAAACAGGGTTGAAGAGACCCAGTACTTC.

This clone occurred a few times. CDR3 region: CASSEARSSTDTQYF. CDR3 nucleotide sequence: TGTGCCAGCAGTGAAGCGCGTTCTAGCACAGATACGCAGTATTTT. V is TRBV2 and J is TRBJ2-3, with D hard to call. V lost 0 bases and J lost 0, with 7 bases in between. Germline CDR1 reads SNHLY; CDR2 reads FYNNEI. The CDR3 contains 15 residues. The whole variable domain, remainder taken from reference TRBV2 and TRBJ2-3, is EPEVTQTPSHQVTQMGQEVILRCVPISNHLYFYWYRQILGQKVEFLVSFYNNEISEKSEIFDDQFSVERPDGSNFTLKIRSTKLEDSAMYFCASSEARSSTDTQYFGPGTRLTVL.

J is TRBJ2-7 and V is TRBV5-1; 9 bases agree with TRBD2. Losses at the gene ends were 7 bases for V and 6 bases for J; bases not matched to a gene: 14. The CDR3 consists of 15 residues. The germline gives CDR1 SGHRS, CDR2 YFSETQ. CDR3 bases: TGCGCCAGCGGCCTCGGGGCTAGCGGGACATCCGAGCAGTACTTC. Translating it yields CASGLGASGTSEQYF.

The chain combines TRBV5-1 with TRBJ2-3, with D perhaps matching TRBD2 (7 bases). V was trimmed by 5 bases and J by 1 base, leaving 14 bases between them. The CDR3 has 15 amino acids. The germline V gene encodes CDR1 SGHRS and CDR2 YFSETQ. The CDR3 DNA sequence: TGCGCCAGCAGATCCCAGGGGAGGGGCACAGATACGCAGTATTTT. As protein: CASRSQGRGTDTQYF.

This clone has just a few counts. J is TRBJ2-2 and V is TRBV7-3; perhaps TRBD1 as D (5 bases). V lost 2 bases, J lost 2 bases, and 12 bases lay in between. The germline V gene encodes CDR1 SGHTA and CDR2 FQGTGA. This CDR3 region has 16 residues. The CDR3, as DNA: TGTGCCAGCAGCTTATTTGGGGCAACAAACACCGGGGAGCTGTTTTTT. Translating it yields CASSLFGATNTGELFF.

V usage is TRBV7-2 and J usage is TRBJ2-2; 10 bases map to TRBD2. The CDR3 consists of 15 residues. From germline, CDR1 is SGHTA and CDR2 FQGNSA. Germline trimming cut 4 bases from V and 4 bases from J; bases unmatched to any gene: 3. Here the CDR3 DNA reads TGTGCCAGCAGCTCAAGCGGGAGGGTCACCGGGGAGCTGTTTTTT. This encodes CASSSSGRVTGELFF.

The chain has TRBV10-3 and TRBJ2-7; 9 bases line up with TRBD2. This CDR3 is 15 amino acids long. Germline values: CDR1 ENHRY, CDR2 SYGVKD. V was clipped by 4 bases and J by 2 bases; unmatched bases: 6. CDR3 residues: CAISGIAGDTYEQYF. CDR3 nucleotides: TGTGCCATCAGTGGGATAGCGGGGGATACCTACGAGCAGTACTTC.